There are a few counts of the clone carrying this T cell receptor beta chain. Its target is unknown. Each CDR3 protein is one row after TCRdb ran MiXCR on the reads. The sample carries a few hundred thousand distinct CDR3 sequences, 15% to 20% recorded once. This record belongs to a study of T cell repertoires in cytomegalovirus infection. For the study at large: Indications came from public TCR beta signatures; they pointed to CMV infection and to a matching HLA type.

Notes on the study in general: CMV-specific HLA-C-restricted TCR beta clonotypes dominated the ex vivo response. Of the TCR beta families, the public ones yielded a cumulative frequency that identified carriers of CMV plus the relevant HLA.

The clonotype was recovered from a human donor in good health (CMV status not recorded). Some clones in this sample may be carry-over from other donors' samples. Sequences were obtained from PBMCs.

The CDR3 here is CSARDLAYYEQYF. As DNA, the CDR3 is TGCAGTGCTAGAGACCTAGCCTACTACGAGCAGTACTTC. The chain is built from TRBV20-1 and TRBJ2-7, with TRBD2 as a possible D gene (5 bases). The CDR3 extends over 13 amino acids. Trimming removed 0 bases at V and 3 bases at J, with 9 bases between. Germline CDR1 and CDR2: DFQATT and SNEGSKA (reference sequence).